This paragraph covers one T cell receptor beta chain sequence. Its antigen remains unidentified. The CDR3 is cut off 3 residues early in the read; its end comes from the germline J gene. TCRdb's table, derived via immunoSEQ multiplex PCR, lists solely in-frame clones and lacks some. In total, the table holds 25,000 to 35,000 clones. This sample was included in a study of T cells in women clearing cervical HPV infection. Whole-study context: Cases were women with histologically confirmed HPV16-related CIN3 or worse, including 2 invasive cancers. Blood came at first lesion visit for cases, post-clearance for controls. For cases, blood was sampled a median roughly 150 days after lesion detection, interquartile range about 90 to 230 days.

Trimming stripped 6 bases from V and 2 bases from J, with 6 bases between. This CDR3 region has 11 residues. Germline V gene lookup returns CDR1 SQVTM and CDR2 ANQGSEA. Study conclusions and caveats: Controls had more TRBV6-7 (roughly 0.16%) than cases (about 0.11%).

The chain couples TRBV29-1 to TRBJ2-3; unclear D gene. Sequenced material: blood buffy coat. This TCR came from a woman aged 18 to 75 with a cervical HPV16 infection that either progressed to CIN3+ or cleared (not recorded which). The CDR3 DNA, read in part, is TGCAGCGTCCGCTACACAGATACG. Its protein product is CSVRYTDT. The full CDR3 protein reads CSVRYTDTQYF.